A selection of T cell receptor beta chains follows, all from one sample in a study of post-analysis software for immune sequencing data. MiXCR, run by TCRdb on the PCR reads, gives a single entry per CDR3 protein. In the table there are fewer than 550,000 distinct CDR3 sequences, 34% of which are singletons. The sample consisted of blood. These TCRs come from a girl aged 2 to 17 with multiple sclerosis. Each CDR3 is given with its conserved first and last residue. The D gene is left open where the match is weak. Only some rows state a clone size, as once, few, many or a class for expanded clones.

TRBJ1-1,TRBV12-3/TRBV12-4,NA,few,CASSPETNREDTEAFF,TGTGCCAGCAGCCCCGAAACCAACAGGGAGGACACTGAAGCTTTCTTT
TRBJ1-2,TRBV11-2,NA,NA,CASTLSQGGANYGYTF,TGTGCCAGCACCCTAAGCCAGGGCGGCGCAAACTATGGCTACACCTTC
TRBJ2-1,TRBV20-1,NA,once,CSASGRTYNEQFF,TGCAGTGCTAGCGGGCGGACATACAATGAGCAGTTCTTC
TRBJ1-1,TRBV29-1,NA,NA,CSVRSTGAKLGAFF,TGCAGCGTTCGATCGACAGGAGCTAAACTTGGGGCTTTCTTT
TRBJ2-5,TRBV20-1,NA,NA,CSARLQSNQETQYF,TGCAGTGCTAGGCTTCAATCCAACCAAGAGACCCAGTACTTC
TRBJ1-4,TRBV5-1,TRBD1,once,CASSHRDSNEKLFF,TGCGCCAGCAGCCACCGGGACAGTAATGAAAAACTGTTTTTT
TRBJ2-3,TRBV6-2/TRBV6-3,NA,NA,CASGPSRTSTDTQYF,TGTGCCAGCGGCCCTAGCAGAACTAGCACAGATACGCAGTATTTT
TRBJ1-5,TRBV29-1,NA,few,CSVGDGINQPQHF,TGCAGCGTTGGCGACGGAATCAATCAGCCCCAGCATTTT
TRBJ2-5,TRBV5-1,NA,few,CASGTLPRETQYF,TGCGCCAGCGGGACTTTACCTCGAGAGACCCAGTACTTC
TRBJ1-2,TRBV7-2,TRBD1,many,CASSAGTAYGYTF,TGTGCCAGCAGCGCCGGGACAGCCTATGGCTACACCTTC
TRBJ1-2,TRBV7-9,NA,few,CASSHGLGYTF,TGTGCCAGCAGCCACGGGCTTGGCTACACCTTC
TRBJ1-6,TRBV21-1,NA,NA,CASSKTEVGSSPLHF,TGTGCCAGCAGCAAAACGGAAGTGGGAAGTTCACCCCTCCACTTT
TRBJ1-2,TRBV3-1,NA,NA,CASSQDLGMSNYGYTF,TGTGCCAGCAGCCAAGATTTGGGGATGAGTAACTATGGCTACACCTTC
TRBJ1-5,TRBV6-5,NA,NA,CASSRDTSSQPQHF,TGTGCCAGCAGTCGTGACACTTCGTCCCAGCCCCAGCATTTT
TRBJ1-1,TRBV29-1,NA,NA,CSGKVTNTEAFF,TGCAGCGGCAAAGTCACGAACACTGAAGCTTTCTTT
TRBJ2-5,TRBV6-6,TRBD1,few,CASRGQGLYTQYF,TGTGCCAGCAGGGGACAGGGGTTATATACCCAGTACTTC
TRBJ1-1,TRBV10-3,NA,NA,CAISELCGGRLSDTEAFF,TGTGCCATCAGTGAGTTATGCGGAGGACGGCTATCGGACACTGAAGCTTTCTTT
TRBJ1-1,TRBV7-9,NA,few,CASRVGLNTEAFF,TGTGCCAGCAGGGTGGGGTTGAACACTGAAGCTTTCTTT
TRBJ2-3,TRBV7-2,TRBD1,NA,CASSFGTGGPGTGTQYF,TGTGCCAGCAGCTTTGGGACAGGGGGCCCTGGCACAGGTACGCAGTATTTT
TRBJ1-2,TRBV3-1,NA,NA,CASSQQTAYYGYTF,TGTGCCAGCAGCCAACAGACAGCGTATTATGGCTACACCTTC
TRBJ1-2,TRBV29-1,NA,few,CSVLGAGNYGYTF,TGCAGCGTACTCGGGGCGGGGAACTATGGCTACACCTTC
TRBJ2-5,TRBV5-1,NA,few,CASSLVQGPPGTQYF,TGCGCCAGCAGCTTGGTACAGGGACCGCCAGGGACCCAGTACTTC
TRBJ2-2,TRBV6-5,NA,NA,CASSYSNPQGGANTGELFF,TGTGCCAGCAGTTACTCGAACCCCCAGGGGGGTGCGAACACCGGGGAGCTGTTTTTT
TRBJ2-3,TRBV7-2,NA,NA,CASRFGWVSTDTQYF,TGTGCCAGCAGGTTTGGGTGGGTAAGCACGGATACGCAGTATTTT
TRBJ2-5,TRBV5-6,TRBD1,few,CASSLWQGAIETQYF,TGTGCCAGCAGCTTGTGGCAGGGGGCGATTGAGACCCAGTACTTC
TRBJ2-7,TRBV18,TRBD1,few,CASSPYTGGAGYEQYF,TGTGCCAGCTCACCGTATACAGGGGGCGCTGGATACGAGCAGTACTTC